Following are 14 T cell receptor beta chains from one sample sequenced in a study of early stage breast cancer tumors. Produced via immunoSEQ multiplex PCR; TCRdb's table is partial and in-frame only. The sample records around 30,000 clones, 70% to 75% being singletons. Material for sequencing was breast tumor tissue. Every receptor here comes from a person aged 30 to 39 with breast cancer.

This chain joins TRBV21-1 and TRBJ2-5; the table gives TRBD2 as D, unverified against the DNA. TRBV21-1 is classified as a pseudogene. The CDR3 spans 15 residues. The CDR3 nucleotides read TGTGCCAGCAGCAAAGTAAAAGGACTTAGAGAGACCCAGTACTTC. Translation gives CASSKVKGLRETQYF.

The gene calls are TRBV5-8 and TRBJ2-7, with 12 bases lining up with TRBD2. Losses at the gene ends were 4 bases for V and 3 bases for J; bases not matched to a gene: 11. CDR3 length: 17 amino acids. Germline lookup yields CDR1 SGHTS and CDR2 YDEGEE. CDR3 in DNA: TGTGCCAGCAGCCCGACGAGAACTAGCGGGAGGAACTACGAGCAGTACTTC. Protein sequence: CASSPTRTSGRNYEQYF.

The chain combines TRBV30 with TRBJ2-3, with D unresolved. The CDR3 length is 12 residues. Deletions cut 4 bases from V and 6 bases from J, with 11 bases between. From germline, CDR1 is GTSNPN and CDR2 SVGIG (reference sequence). The CDR3 DNA sequence: TGTGCCTGGAAAGACTTCCCTGATACGCAGTATTTT. Amino acid sequence: CAWKDFPDTQYF.

The rearrangement joins TRBV5-4 to TRBJ2-7; 11 nucleotides match TRBD2. CDR1 is SGHNT, CDR2 YYREEE, per germline (reference sequence). V dropped 3 bases and J dropped 6; count of bases not matched to a gene: 14. CDR3 length equals 17 residues. CDR3 sequence reads: CASSYGSLAGGIGEQYF. Here the CDR3 DNA reads TGTGCCAGCAGCTATGGATCCCTAGCGGGAGGCATCGGCGAGCAGTACTTC. The full variable domain, in which reference TRBV5-4 and TRBJ2-7 provide the parts outside the CDR3, is ETGVTQSPTHLIKTRGQQVTLRCSSQSGHNTVSWYQQALGQGPQFIFQYYREEENGRGNFPPRFSGLQFPNYSSELNVNALELDDSALYLCASSYGSLAGGIGEQYFGPGTRLTVT.

The chain carries TRBV15 and TRBJ2-7; D possibly corresponds to TRBD1 (5 bases). CDR3 length: 14 amino acids. Per germline, CDR1 LNHNV and CDR2 YYDKDF (reference sequence). Deletions cut 3 bases from V and 2 bases from J, with 11 bases between. The CDR3 DNA is TGTGCCACCAGCAGTATGCAGGGTCCCTACGAGCAGTACTTC. Its protein is CATSSMQGPYEQYF. The entire variable domain, with the rest obtained from reference TRBV15 and TRBJ2-7, is as follows: DAMVIQNPRYQVTQFGKPVTLSCSQTLNHNVMYWYQQKSSQAPKLLFHYYDKDFNNEADTPDNFQSRRPNTSFCFLDIRSPGLGDTAMYLCATSSMQGPYEQYFGPGTRLTVT.

This chain joins TRBV28 and TRBJ1-5; D is ambiguous. The V end was cut by 3 bases, the J end by 5 bases, with 14 bases between. CDR3 length equals 15 residues. The germline gives CDR1 MDHEN, CDR2 SYDVKM. The chain's CDR3 is CASSFPRPGDQPQHF. DNA for the CDR3: TGTGCCAGCAGTTTCCCCCGGCCCGGAGATCAGCCCCAGCATTTT.

V gene TRBV7-8 combines with J gene TRBJ2-3; D unresolved. CDR1 is SGHVS, CDR2 FQNEAQ, per germline. The CDR3 consists of 15 residues. V gave up 5 bases and J gave up 2 bases, with 14 bases separating them. The CDR3 nucleotides read TGTGCCAGCAGCGTCACTAACGAAAACACAGATACGCAGTATTTT. It codes for CASSVTNENTDTQYF.

The rearrangement uses TRBV1 and TRBJ2-1. TRBV1 is a recognized pseudogene. The CDR3 loop spans 13 amino acids. The CDR3 nucleotides are TGCACCAGCAGCCAAGATATTAGGGTTGAGCAGTTCTTC. Amino acids: CTSSQDIRVEQFF.

The chain combines TRBV4-3 with TRBJ2-7, with D perhaps assigned TRBD1 or TRBD2 (5 bases each). Germline-derived CDR1 and CDR2 are LGHNA and YSLEER. V was shortened by 1 base and J by 3 bases, with 19 bases between the two germline ends. The CDR3 covers 17 residues. In nucleotides, the CDR3 is TGCGCCAGCAGCCAAGGTGGAGGACACTTGTCGATCTACGAGCAGTACTTC. Encoded protein: CASSQGGGHLSIYEQYF.

The V call is TRBV10-3, the J call TRBJ2-1; TRBD2 agrees at 7 bases. Looked up from germline, CDR1 is ENHRY and CDR2 is SYGVKD. J was trimmed by 3 bases and V by 3 bases; bases with no gene match: 5. The CDR3 length is 15 residues. This chain's CDR3 is CAISDSTSFYNEQFF. CDR3 nucleotides: TGTGCCATCAGTGACTCGACTAGCTTCTACAATGAGCAGTTCTTC.

The rearrangement links TRBV28 to TRBJ1-1; 7 nucleotides align to TRBD1. The trim removed 2 bases at V and 1 base at J, leaving 1 base unmatched. The CDR3 is made up of 14 amino acids. Per germline, CDR1 MDHEN and CDR2 SYDVKM. The CDR3 DNA reads TGTGCCAGCAGTTTAACAGGGGAGAACACTGAAGCTTTCTTT. The encoded protein is CASSLTGENTEAFF.

Relative to its sample, this clone is medium-sized. The genes are TRBV6-4 and TRBJ2-2; TRBD2 agrees at 8 bases. J lost 4 bases, V lost 5 bases, and 0 bases had no gene match. Germline V gene lookup returns CDR1 MRHNA and CDR2 SNTAGT. There are 13 residues in the CDR3. CDR3 in amino acids: CASSSGSTGELFF. As DNA, the CDR3 is TGTGCCAGCAGTAGCGGGAGCACCGGGGAGCTGTTTTTT.

The genes are TRBV4-1 and TRBJ1-2; D unresolved. The V gene lost 4 bases and the J gene lost 3 bases, with 6 bases spanning the gap. This CDR3 region has 12 residues. Per germline, CDR1 MGHRA and CDR2 YSYEKL. In DNA, the CDR3 is TGCGCCAGCAGCCGACCTGACTATGGCTACACCTTC. Residues: CASSRPDYGYTF.

This CDR3 is CASSDGRDWGYGYNEQFF. CDR3 in DNA: TGTGCCAGCAGTGATGGGAGGGATTGGGGTTACGGCTACAATGAGCAGTTCTTC. The rearrangement joins TRBV2 to TRBJ2-1, with 7 bases matching TRBD2. The CDR3 spans 18 residues. Losses at the gene ends were 3 bases for V and 3 bases for J; bases not matched to a gene: 14. Germline V gives CDR1 SNHLY, CDR2 FYNNEI.